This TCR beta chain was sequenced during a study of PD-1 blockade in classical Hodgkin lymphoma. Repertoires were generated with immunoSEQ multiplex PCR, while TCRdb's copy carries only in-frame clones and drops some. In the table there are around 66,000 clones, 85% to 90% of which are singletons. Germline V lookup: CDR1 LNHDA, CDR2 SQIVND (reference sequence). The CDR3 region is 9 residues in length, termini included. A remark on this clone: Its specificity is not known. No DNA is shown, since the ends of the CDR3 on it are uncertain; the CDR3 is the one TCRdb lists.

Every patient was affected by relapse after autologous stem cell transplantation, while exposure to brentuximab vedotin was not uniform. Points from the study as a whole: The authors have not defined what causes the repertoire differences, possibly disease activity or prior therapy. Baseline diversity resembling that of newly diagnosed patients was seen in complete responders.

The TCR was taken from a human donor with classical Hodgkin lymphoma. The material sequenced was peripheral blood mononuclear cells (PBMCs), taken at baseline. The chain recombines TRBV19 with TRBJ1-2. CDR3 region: CAYPCKAFF.